This TCR beta chain was sequenced for a study of T cells in Graves' hyperthyroidism and ophthalmopathy. Findings and caveats of the study: Most expanded thyroid clonotypes above 0.001 also appeared in blood. A model built on 13 V-J features separated ophthalmopathy from stable hyperthyroidism.

Details on this clonotype: Its target is unknown.

Among ophthalmopathy patients, the Clinical Activity Score reached at least 3, the NOSPECS grade reached at least 4, and duration remained under 3 months. From 9 to 10 ml of fresh peripheral blood, PBMCs were isolated. Trimming took 5 bases from V and 6 from J, leaving 11 bases between them. CDR3 length equals 13 residues. TCR beta CDR3 regions were amplified from RNA transcripts. A set of HTBI primers served as the primers for a first-round RT-PCR of the TCR CDR3. One entry per CDR3 protein, called by TCRdb with MiXCR from the multiplex PCR reads. The sample includes a few hundred thousand distinct CDR3 sequences, roughly 16% of them seen just once.

The chain is built from TRBV12-3 or TRBV12-4 and TRBJ2-1; no clear D. The source is a young woman with Graves' ophthalmopathy. Sequencing input: blood. In DNA, the CDR3 is TGTGCCAGCAGTCAGATTTTGGGCAATGAGCAGTTCTTC. It translates to CASSQILGNEQFF.